A single sample is the source of the 25 T cell receptor beta chains below, sequenced in a study of blood T cell repertoires in COVID-19 (dated by TCRdb to 2020 to 2022). Library creation used the immunoSEQ multiplex PCR assay. The source is immuneACCESS, and TCRdb retained only in-frame sequences with V and J called. Part of the clones is not carried over; for the studies checked, unresolved V genes explain less than half of this, and the remainder is unexplained. The table for this sample lists approximately 220,000 clones; approximately 85% of them were counted only once. Around 3% of the sample lies in the top ten. Sequenced input: peripheral blood. Receptor source: a man between 45 and 60 years old who had recovered from COVID-19.

V usage is TRBV19 and J usage is TRBJ2-1; the D gene is possibly TRBD2 (6 bases). The CDR3 has 17 residues. Per the germline V gene, CDR1 is LNHDA and CDR2 is SQIVND (reference sequence). The V gene lost 5 bases and the J gene lost 0 bases, with 17 bases spanning the gap. The CDR3 nucleotides are TGTGCCAGTAGTCCCTCGGTGGGGGGAATCTCCTACAATGAGCAGTTCTTC. This encodes CASSPSVGGISYNEQFF.

V usage is TRBV27 and J usage is TRBJ1-2; D remains ambiguous. V was cut by 4 bases and J by 4 bases, with 13 bases left in between. The CDR3 length is 14 residues. Germline-derived CDR1 and CDR2 are MNHEY and SMNVEV (reference sequence). Here the CDR3 DNA reads TGTGCCAGCAGTTCCACAAGACTCACCTATGGCTACACCTTC. Amino acids: CASSSTRLTYGYTF.

A note on this clone: Relative to the germline gene, one junction end is altered; a read error may explain this. V and J are TRBV12-3 or TRBV12-4 and TRBJ2-7; a possible D gene is TRBD1 (6 bases). The CDR3 is 13 residues long. CDR3 DNA: TGTGCCAGCAGTACCCGGACAGTTTACGGGCAGTACTTC. It is translated as CASSTRTVYGQYF.

The chain carries TRBV21-1 and TRBJ2-1; TRBD2 is the table's D call and was not checked against the DNA. TRBV21-1 is annotated as a pseudogene. The CDR3 is 16 residues long. In DNA form, the CDR3 reads TGTGCCAGCAGCAAAGTCGCTAGCCCGAAGAGTGATGAGCAGTTCTTC. Residues: CASSKVASPKSDEQFF.

This clone was observed a single time. The genes are TRBV25-1 and TRBJ2-7; TRBD1 matches 9 bases. Germline-derived CDR1 and CDR2 are MGHDK and SYGVNS. Trimming at V came to 8 bases and at J to 7 bases, leaving 12 bases not matched to a gene. The CDR3 runs to 14 residues. CDR3 nucleotide sequence: TGTGCCAGCTCGGGACAGGGAGAGGGGAGGGAGCAGTACTTC. Translation gives CASSGQGEGREQYF.

The chain recombines TRBV29-1 with TRBJ2-5; 8 nucleotides align to TRBD2. There are 15 residues in the CDR3. The germline V gene has CDR1 SQVTM and CDR2 ANQGSEA. J gave up 2 bases and V 2 bases, and 7 bases lay outside the gene matches. The CDR3, as DNA: TGCAGCGTTGAATCATCTGCGGGAGGTCAAGAGACCCAGTACTTC. Amino acids: CSVESSAGGQETQYF.

The chain combines TRBV10-2 with TRBJ1-4; 8 positions agree with TRBD1. V was clipped by 3 bases and J by 5 bases; unmatched bases: 8. The V gene's germline CDR1 is WSHSY and CDR2 SAAADI. The CDR3 consists of 16 residues. The CDR3 DNA sequence: TGCGCCAGCAGTGACGGGGGAGGGACAGGAAATGAAAAACTGTTTTTT. Translation gives CASSDGGGTGNEKLFF.

This rearrangement joins TRBV9 to TRBJ2-5; 7 nucleotides line up with TRBD2. This CDR3 region has 16 residues. Losses at the gene ends were 0 bases for V and 5 bases for J; bases not matched to a gene: 10. Germline loops: CDR1 SGDLS, CDR2 YYNGEE. This CDR3 is CASSVVSGGGPETQYF. The CDR3 DNA is TGTGCCAGCAGCGTAGTGTCGGGGGGAGGGCCGGAGACCCAGTACTTC. Full variable domain (missing parts from reference TRBV9 and TRBJ2-5): DSGVTQTPKHLITATGQRVTLRCSPRSGDLSVYWYQQSLDQGLQFLIQYYNGEERAKGNILERFSAQQFPDLHSELNLSSLELGDSALYFCASSVVSGGGPETQYFGPGTRLLVL.

The rearrangement joins TRBV27 to TRBJ1-1; perhaps TRBD1 as D (5 bases). Germline CDR1 is MNHEY and CDR2 is SMNVEV (reference sequence). The V end lost 5 bases, the J end lost 0 bases, and 13 bases lay between the germline ends. The CDR3 has 15 amino acids. The CDR3 reads CASSPPGGVNTEAFF. The CDR3 nucleotides read TGTGCCAGCAGTCCGCCGGGAGGGGTGAACACTGAAGCTTTCTTT.

This clone has just one count. The chain employs TRBV2 and TRBJ2-3; 11 bases match TRBD2. V lost 7 bases to trimming and J lost 2 bases; unmatched junction nucleotides: 5. CDR3 length: 15 amino acids. Germline-derived CDR1 and CDR2 are SNHLY and FYNNEI. The CDR3 loop is CASTPSGRNTDTQYF. In DNA, the CDR3 is TGTGCCAGCACCCCTAGCGGGAGGAACACAGATACGCAGTATTTT.

V and J are TRBV5-5 and TRBJ1-2, with 10 bases matching TRBD1. Germline assignment: CDR1 SGHKS and CDR2 YYEKEE (reference sequence). The CDR3 contains 13 residues. Unmatched junction bases numbered 2, after V lost 3 bases and J lost 6 bases. CDR3 protein: CASSSGTGDGYTF. The DNA for the CDR3 is TGTGCCAGCAGCTCTGGGACAGGGGATGGCTACACCTTC.

The V gene is TRBV28, the J gene TRBJ1-5; no reliable D call. V lost 6 bases to trimming and J lost 0 bases, with 12 bases between them. There are 15 residues in the CDR3. CDR1 and CDR2 from the germline V gene are MDHEN and SYDVKM. DNA for the CDR3: TGTGCCAGCAGATACCCCGGGTATAGCAATCAGCCCCAGCATTTT. The encoded protein is CASRYPGYSNQPQHF.

This clone was detected only once. The rearrangement links TRBV5-1 to TRBJ1-1; no firm D call. CDR1 is SGHRS and CDR2 is YFSETQ in the germline V gene. This CDR3 is 14 amino acids long. V dropped 0 bases and J dropped 1 base, with 7 bases sitting between them. The CDR3 loop reads CASSLEAGNTEAFF. CDR3 bases: TGCGCCAGCAGCTTGGAAGCAGGGAACACTGAAGCTTTCTTT.

This sequence joins TRBV4-1 and TRBJ2-1, with D uncertain. The length of the CDR3 is 15 residues. From germline, CDR1 is MGHRA and CDR2 YSYEKL. The V and J ends lost 0 bases and 0 bases respectively, with 6 bases between them. CDR3 protein: CASSQDPRSYNEQFF. In DNA form, the CDR3 reads TGCGCCAGCAGCCAAGATCCCCGCTCCTACAATGAGCAGTTCTTC.

This sequence joins TRBV24-1 and TRBJ2-5; D gene uncertain. CDR1 and CDR2 from the germline V gene are KGHDR and SFDVKD. There are 15 residues in the CDR3. Trimming stripped 0 bases from V and 2 bases from J, with 9 bases between. Here the CDR3 reads CATSDLPGSQETQYF. DNA for the CDR3: TGTGCCACCAGTGATTTGCCTGGCAGTCAAGAGACCCAGTACTTC.

The J gene is TRBJ2-5, the V gene TRBV27; no definite D call. The V end was cut by 6 bases, the J end by 3 bases, with 14 bases between. Looked up from germline, CDR1 is MNHEY and CDR2 is SMNVEV (reference sequence). The CDR3 extends over 14 amino acids. The chain's CDR3 is CASRASPKKETQYF. Here the CDR3 DNA reads TGTGCCAGCAGGGCCAGTCCCAAGAAAGAGACCCAGTACTTC.

The CDR3 region has the DNA TGTGCCAGCTCACCCGTCGGGGACTCGCGGGTCGGCACTGAAGCTTTCTTT. The encoded protein is CASSPVGDSRVGTEAFF. The chain combines TRBV18 with TRBJ1-1; tentatively, D is TRBD1 (5 bases). CDR3 length equals 17 residues. Germline CDR1 and CDR2: KGHSH and LQKENI. V was clipped by 3 bases and J by 4 bases, with 21 bases between them.

V is TRBV24-1 and J is TRBJ2-3; possibly TRBD2 for D (6 bases). Germline assignment: CDR1 KGHDR and CDR2 SFDVKD. There are 18 residues in the CDR3. V gave up 3 bases and J gave up 3 bases, with 21 bases separating them. Here the CDR3 reads CATSDKRSTGLQTDTQYF. The DNA for the CDR3 is TGTGCCACCAGTGATAAACGATCTACGGGACTTCAAACAGATACGCAGTATTTT.

The chain is built from TRBV28 and TRBJ2-7; 11 bases align to TRBD2. CDR3 length: 17 residues. CDR1 and CDR2 (germline): MDHEN, SYDVKM. The junction had 12 bases not matched to a gene; V was cut back by 6 bases and J by 2 bases. The chain's CDR3 is CASSPYGVSGRAYEQYF. CDR3 DNA sequence: TGTGCCAGCAGCCCTTACGGGGTTAGCGGGAGGGCCTACGAGCAGTACTTC.

V gene TRBV4-1 combines with J gene TRBJ2-7, with TRBD2 identical over 7 bases. Germline V gene sequence: CDR1 MGHRA, CDR2 YSYEKL. V gave up 1 base and J gave up 1 base; unmatched junction bases: 4. This CDR3 comprises 15 residues. The CDR3 is CASSQVRDYSYEQYF. As DNA, the CDR3 is TGCGCCAGCAGCCAAGTTAGGGACTATTCCTACGAGCAGTACTTC.

The CDR3 bases are TGTGCCAGCAGCATTGACTGGGGGCAGAGCACAGATACGCAGTATTTT. This encodes CASSIDWGQSTDTQYF. The chain joins TRBV2 to TRBJ2-3; possible D gene TRBD1, 6 bases. The CDR3 totals 16 residues. CDR1 SNHLY and CDR2 FYNNEI come from the germline V gene. The ends were cut back, 6 bases at V and 0 bases at J, with 16 bases in the middle.

The J gene is TRBJ1-1, the V gene TRBV2, with D possibly being TRBD1 (6 bases). Trimming left V 7 bases short and J 12 bases short, with 15 bases between. The CDR3 extends over 11 amino acids. Germline-derived CDR1 and CDR2 are SNHLY and FYNNEI. The CDR3 loop is CASNQQGRPFF. The CDR3 nucleotides read TGTGCCAGCAATCAACAGGGTAGGCCTTTCTTT. The entire variable domain, with the rest obtained from reference TRBV2 and TRBJ1-1, is as follows: EPEVTQTPSHQVTQMGQEVILRCVPISNHLYFYWYRQILGQKVEFLVSFYNNEISEKSEIFDDQFSVERPDGSNFTLKIRSTKLEDSAMYFCASNQQGRPFFGQGTRLTVV.

The gene calls are TRBV3-1 (or the pseudogene TRBV3-2) and TRBJ2-1; no definite D call. Trimming removed 2 bases at V and 7 bases at J, with 6 bases between. Germline CDR1 LGHDT, CDR2 YNNKEL (reference sequence). The CDR3 has 12 residues. The CDR3 sequence: CASSQIENEQFF. In DNA form, the CDR3 reads TGTGCCAGCAGCCAAATAGAAAATGAGCAGTTCTTC.

The chain uses TRBV4-1 and TRBJ2-1; 8 bases line up with TRBD2. Germline V gene sequence: CDR1 MGHRA, CDR2 YSYEKL. After removal of 8 bases from V and 9 bases from J, the junction contained 12 bases not matched to a gene. This CDR3 region has 14 residues. In DNA form, the CDR3 reads TGCGCCAGCCTCCCTGGAGCGGGAGCGAGTGAGCAGTTCTTC. This codes for CASLPGAGASEQFF.

The count of this clone is one. This CDR3 is CASSPFRTGTKNTEAFF. The CDR3 DNA is TGTGCCAGCAGCCCCTTTCGGACAGGGACTAAGAACACTGAAGCTTTCTTT. The gene calls are TRBV28 and TRBJ1-1; 8 nucleotides line up with TRBD1. From germline, CDR1 is MDHEN and CDR2 SYDVKM. The CDR3 covers 17 residues. The V gene end was trimmed by 6 bases and the J gene end by 1 base; junction bases not matched to a gene: 13.